The 29 T cell receptor beta chains given below trace back to one sample, sequenced in a study of blood T cell repertoires in COVID-19. Sequenced by immunoSEQ multiplex PCR; TCRdb stores in-frame clones only, minus some. The data hold around 140,000 clones, with around 89% observed a single time. Sequencing was performed on peripheral blood. All receptors come from a human donor with COVID-19, enrolled during active disease. The donor label of this sample is uncertain.

The chain uses TRBV6-6 and TRBJ1-3; 9 nucleotides align to TRBD1. The CDR3 spans 17 residues. The trim removed 6 bases at V and 4 bases at J, leaving 13 bases unmatched. Germline V gene lookup returns CDR1 MNHNY and CDR2 SVGAGI (reference sequence). This chain's CDR3 is CASSRDRGIFPGNTIYF. The CDR3 nucleotides are TGTGCCAGCAGCCGAGACAGGGGGATCTTCCCCGGAAACACCATATATTTT.

This rearrangement joins TRBV2 to TRBJ1-5; tentative D call: TRBD1 (6 bases). Germline-derived CDR1 and CDR2 are SNHLY and FYNNEI. The CDR3 has 17 residues. Trimming pared 0 bases from V and 0 bases from J, leaving 12 bases between. The CDR3 spells CASSEAWGHLSNQPQHF. CDR3 coding DNA: TGTGCCAGCAGTGAAGCATGGGGGCATCTTAGCAATCAGCCCCAGCATTTT.

The J gene is TRBJ1-1, the V gene TRBV2, with D possibly being TRBD1 (5 bases). V was clipped by 5 bases and J by 1 base, with 5 bases between them. The CDR3 has 12 amino acids. Germline assignment: CDR1 SNHLY and CDR2 FYNNEI. CDR3 bases: TGTGCCAGCAGTCAGGGGAACACTGAAGCTTTCTTT. It codes for CASSQGNTEAFF.

The chain carries TRBV6-5 and TRBJ1-5, with D possibly TRBD1 on 6 matching bases. Germline V CDR1 and CDR2: MNHEY, SVGAGI. CDR3 length: 14 residues. V lost 8 bases and J 3 bases, leaving 14 bases between the germline ends. The DNA of the CDR3 is TGTGCCAGCTCGGACAGTTTTCTCAATCAGCCCCAGCATTTT. It translates to CASSDSFLNQPQHF.

This chain links TRBV12-3 or TRBV12-4 with TRBJ1-1; perhaps TRBD1 as D (5 bases). Between the trimmed V and J ends, which lost 7 bases and 4 bases, there was a span of 13 bases. The CDR3 has 13 residues. Here the CDR3 DNA reads TGTGCCAGCACCTTCCGCAGGGCCACTGAAGCTTTCTTT. It yields the protein CASTFRRATEAFF.

The V gene is TRBV5-1, the J gene TRBJ1-4, with TRBD1 matching 7 bases. V lost 4 bases and J lost 6; bases outside the gene matches: 3. There are 13 residues in the CDR3. The V gene's germline CDR1 is SGHRS and CDR2 YFSETQ. CDR3 in amino acids: CASSTGTDEKLFF. CDR3 bases: TGCGCCAGCAGCACCGGGACAGATGAAAAACTGTTTTTT.

The chain carries TRBV29-1 and TRBJ1-1; 7 bases match TRBD1. Germline CDR1 SQVTM, CDR2 ANQGSEA. The CDR3 is 12 residues long. V dropped 7 bases and J dropped 1; count of bases not matched to a gene: 3. CDR3 protein: CSADRTNTEAFF. Written as DNA, the CDR3 is TGCAGCGCGGACAGGACGAACACTGAAGCTTTCTTT.

On this clone: Distinct nucleotide sequences in the sample also encode this CDR3. CDR3 DNA: TGTGCCAGCAGCCAAGCAGGCTCTGGAAACACCATATATTTT. Residues: CASSQAGSGNTIYF. The V call is TRBV3-1 (or the pseudogene TRBV3-2), the J call TRBJ1-3; D remains unclear. The CDR3 runs to 14 residues. Germline CDR1 and CDR2: LGHDT and YNNKEL (reference sequence). The V end lost 1 base, the J end lost 0 bases, and 4 bases lay between the germline ends.

V usage is TRBV9 and J usage is TRBJ1-1; a possible D gene is TRBD1 (5 bases). CDR3 length: 12 residues. The germline CDR1 and CDR2 sequences are SGDLS and YYNGEE. Trimming cost V 0 bases and J 11 bases, with 11 bases left between them. In DNA form, the CDR3 reads TGTGCCAGCAGCGTAGTGGGGGGAGAGGCTTTCTTT. This translates into CASSVVGGEAFF.

The CDR3 DNA follows: TGTGCCAGCAGTTCAGGGGGACTTAATGAAAAACTGTTTTTT. It yields the protein CASSSGGLNEKLFF. The chain couples TRBV28 to TRBJ1-4; 7 nucleotides agree with TRBD1. Germline CDR1 is MDHEN and CDR2 is SYDVKM. J was trimmed by 4 bases and V by 4 bases; bases with no gene match: 3. The CDR3 covers 14 residues.

The rearrangement links TRBV6-5 to TRBJ1-5; the match to TRBD1 covers 8 bases. Germline V gene lookup returns CDR1 MNHEY and CDR2 SVGAGI. CDR3 size: 15 residues. The V segment lost 2 bases and the J segment 5 bases; nucleotides outside the gene matches: 5. In nucleotides, the CDR3 is TGTGCCAGCAGTTACACGACAGGGGCGGATCAGCCCCAGCATTTT. Its translation: CASSYTTGADQPQHF.

CDR3 loop: CASSLPVAGGIPDTQYF. Written as DNA, the CDR3 is TGTGCCAGCAGCTTACCAGTAGCGGGAGGAATCCCAGATACGCAGTATTTT. This chain links TRBV3-1 (or the pseudogene TRBV3-2) with TRBJ2-3, with TRBD2 identical over 10 bases. CDR3 length: 17 amino acids. From germline, CDR1 is LGHDT and CDR2 YNNKEL (reference sequence). V shed 5 bases and J 4 bases; nucleotides not matched to a gene: 12.

The chain is built from TRBV18 and TRBJ2-1, with 10 bases that match TRBD2. In germline, CDR1 is KGHSH, CDR2 LQKENI. The CDR3 sequence is 14 residues long. J gave up 5 bases and V 9 bases, and 7 bases lay outside the gene matches. CDR3 sequence: CASRTSGTNNEQFF. The CDR3 DNA is TGTGCCAGTCGGACTAGCGGCACTAACAATGAGCAGTTCTTC.

The chain has TRBV12-3 or TRBV12-4 and TRBJ1-2; no reliable D call. The V end lost 7 bases, the J end lost 7 bases, and 13 bases lay between the germline ends. The CDR3 loop spans 12 amino acids. The CDR3 region is CASTLSGLGYTF. The CDR3 DNA reads TGTGCCAGCACCCTAAGCGGGCTTGGCTACACCTTC.

This clone was counted once. This chain connects TRBV19 to TRBJ1-4, with 10 bases aligning to TRBD1. The CDR3 is 14 residues long. In germline, CDR1 is LNHDA, CDR2 SQIVND (reference sequence). V gave up 7 bases and J gave up 5 bases; unmatched junction bases: 4. CDR3 sequence reads: CASTLDRGNEKLFF. In DNA form, the CDR3 reads TGTGCCAGTACCCTGGACAGGGGGAATGAAAAACTGTTTTTT.

The V call is TRBV5-1, the J call TRBJ2-4, with D maybe TRBD2 (6 bases). V lost 10 bases and J lost 4, with 21 bases in between. Germline loops: CDR1 SGHRS, CDR2 YFSETQ. The CDR3 is made up of 15 amino acids. The CDR3 DNA is TGCGCCTCCCGGGGGAATCCCGGGGAAAAAAACATTCAGTACTTC. Protein: CASRGNPGEKNIQYF.

The V call is TRBV27, the J call TRBJ2-7; 11 nucleotides agree with TRBD2. CDR1 MNHEY and CDR2 SMNVEV come from the germline V gene (reference sequence). The junction had 17 bases not matched to a gene; V was cut back by 3 bases and J by 4 bases. The CDR3 loop spans 19 amino acids. This CDR3 reads CASSLLLRSGRASVYEQYF. CDR3 sequence (DNA): TGTGCCAGCAGTTTGTTATTACGTAGCGGGAGGGCCAGTGTGTACGAGCAGTACTTC.

This chain connects TRBV6-6 to TRBJ1-2; 7 bases align to TRBD1. The CDR3 spans 16 residues. V dropped 6 bases and J dropped 3; count of bases not matched to a gene: 13. Germline lookup yields CDR1 MNHNY and CDR2 SVGAGI (reference sequence). The CDR3 DNA is TGTGCCAGCAGCTCCGAGGGACAGAGATCTCACTATGGCTACACCTTC. This gives the protein CASSSEGQRSHYGYTF.

The gene calls are TRBV7-2 and TRBJ2-5; D possibly corresponds to TRBD1 (5 bases). Deletions cut 2 bases from V and 5 bases from J, with 15 bases between. Per the germline V gene, CDR1 is SGHTA and CDR2 is FQGNSA. There are 15 residues in the CDR3. The CDR3 nucleotides are TGTGCCAGCAGCTTAAGGCAGGACACTCGGGAGACCCAGTACTTC. As protein: CASSLRQDTRETQYF. Together with reference TRBV7-2 and TRBJ2-5, the CDR3 gives the full variable domain: GAGVSQSPSNKVTEKGKDVELRCDPISGHTALYWYRQSLGQGLEFLIYFQGNSAPDKSGLPSDRFSAERTGGSVSTLTIQRTQQEDSAVYLCASSLRQDTRETQYFGPGTRLLVL.

The V gene is TRBV2, the J gene TRBJ1-2; 9 positions match TRBD1. Germline CDR1 and CDR2: SNHLY and FYNNEI. The CDR3 contains 16 residues. The V gene end was trimmed by 6 bases and the J gene end by 3 bases; junction bases not matched to a gene: 11. The CDR3 spells CASRHNPTGGYYGYTF. DNA of the CDR3: TGTGCCAGCAGACACAACCCAACAGGGGGCTACTATGGCTACACCTTC.

This clone is categorized as medium-sized. The chain uses TRBV5-1 and TRBJ2-1; D unclear. The CDR3 contains 14 residues. The V and J ends lost 3 bases and 5 bases respectively, with 12 bases between them. Germline values: CDR1 SGHRS, CDR2 YFSETQ. The CDR3 protein is CASSSRSTNNEQFF. CDR3 sequence (DNA): TGCGCCAGCAGCTCCCGCAGTACGAACAATGAGCAGTTCTTC.

This clone was seen a few times. The chain uses TRBV5-6 and TRBJ1-2; 10 positions agree with TRBD1. The CDR3 runs 15 residues. Germline V CDR1 and CDR2: SGHDT, YYEEEE. J lost 4 bases, V lost 4 bases, and 7 bases had no gene match. This CDR3 is CASSIRDRGPYGYTF. For the CDR3, the DNA is TGTGCCAGCAGCATAAGGGACAGGGGACCCTATGGCTACACCTTC.

The genes are TRBV6-5 and TRBJ2-1; tentatively, D is TRBD1 (6 bases). The CDR3 runs to 13 residues. Trimming took 6 bases from V and 10 from J, leaving 16 bases between them. Germline CDR1 is MNHEY and CDR2 is SVGAGI. CDR3 nucleotide sequence: TGTGCCAGCAGCCCCACAACAGGGTCAGAGCAGTTCTTC. Encoded protein: CASSPTTGSEQFF.

V gene TRBV4-1 combines with J gene TRBJ2-5; 8 nucleotides agree with TRBD2. V gave up 4 bases and J gave up 9 bases; unmatched junction bases: 10. The CDR3 has 14 amino acids. Germline V gene lookup returns CDR1 MGHRA and CDR2 YSYEKL. As DNA, the CDR3 is TGCGCCAGCAGCCTAAGGACTAGCCCCGGGGCCCAGTACTTC. Translation gives CASSLRTSPGAQYF.

This chain uses TRBV5-4 with TRBJ2-5; D unresolved. The CDR3 has 15 residues. V was shortened by 0 bases and J by 4 bases, with 13 bases between the two germline ends. The V gene's germline CDR1 is SGHNT and CDR2 YYREEE (reference sequence). CDR3 nucleotide sequence: TGTGCCAGCAGCTTGGACATGGGCCCAAGAGAGACCCAGTACTTC. It translates to CASSLDMGPRETQYF.

The rearrangement uses TRBV29-1 and TRBJ2-5; TRBD2 is a possible D gene (6 bases). The CDR3 contains 10 residues. Trimming left V 4 bases short and J 11 bases short, with 11 bases between. The germline V gene has CDR1 SQVTM and CDR2 ANQGSEA. DNA of the CDR3: TGCAGCGTTGTTTGGGGGGATCAGTACTTC. This gives the protein CSVVWGDQYF.

The J gene is TRBJ1-5, the V gene TRBV3-1 (or the pseudogene TRBV3-2); D is uncertain. This CDR3 is 14 amino acids long. V shed 0 bases and J shed 8 bases, with 11 bases lying between them. The germline V gene encodes CDR1 LGHDT and CDR2 YNNKEL (reference sequence). This CDR3 reads CASSQDILREPQHF. The CDR3 bases are TGTGCCAGCAGCCAAGATATCCTAAGAGAGCCCCAGCATTTT.

The chain employs TRBV13 and TRBJ2-1; 12 bases match TRBD2. CDR3 length: 19 residues. Trimming took 2 bases from V and 0 from J; bases not matched to a gene: 8. Germline V CDR1 and CDR2: PRHDT, FYEKMQ (reference sequence). Written as DNA, the CDR3 is TGTGCCAGCAGCTTATCCGATGGACTAGCGGGGAGCTCCTACAATGAGCAGTTCTTC. It is translated as CASSLSDGLAGSSYNEQFF.

The CDR3 nucleotides are TGTGCCAGCAGCCGGCCAGACAGGGGTTACGAGCAGTACTTC. Encoded protein: CASSRPDRGYEQYF. The chain joins TRBV11-2 to TRBJ2-7, with TRBD1 matching 8 bases. This CDR3 is built from 14 residues. The trim removed 5 bases at V and 4 bases at J, leaving 7 bases unmatched. Germline CDR1 reads SGHAT; CDR2 reads FQNNGV.